This T cell receptor (beta chain) was profiled in a study of cytomegalovirus exposure and HLA in healthy donors. Unmatched junction bases numbered 3, after V lost 4 bases and J lost 4 bases. This CDR3 region has 13 residues. Germline values: CDR1 MGHDK, CDR2 SYGVNS. The PCR ran on 60 Vbeta and 13 Jbeta primers. The table came from immunoSEQ multiplex PCR; TCRdb's copy has only in-frame clones and leaves some out. Of approximately 150,000 clones in the sample, around 78% were seen once. This TCR derives from a woman aged 18-29 years in good health and CMV-seronegative. The chain carries TRBV25-1 and TRBJ2-7; TRBD2 matches 8 bases. Sequencing was carried out using PBMCs. In DNA form, the CDR3 reads TGTGCCAGCAGTGCCGGGGGGGGTTACGAGCAGTACTTC. It specifies CASSAGGGYEQYF.